A selection of T cell receptor beta chains follows, all from one sample in a study of T cells in Graves' hyperthyroidism and ophthalmopathy. Using its own MiXCR run on the multiplex PCR reads, TCRdb lists one record per CDR3 protein. This table holds around 700,000 distinct CDR3 sequences, approximately 19% found once. The sequencing input was blood. The source of these receptors is a woman in her fifties or sixties with Graves' hyperthyroidism that later progressed to Graves' ophthalmopathy. The CDR3 runs from the conserved cysteine through the conserved F or W. A D gene is named only where the DNA matches it firmly. For some rows the clone size is stated as once, few or many, or as a class when expanded; others skip it.

d_call: TRBD2
clone_size: NA
j_call: TRBJ2-5
v_call: TRBV20-1
cdr3_nt: TGCAGTGCTAAGTGGGCGGGGGGGTACCGCGAGACCCAGTACTTC
cdr3_aa: CSAKWAGGYRETQYF

d_call: TRBD1
clone_size: many
j_call: TRBJ2-1
v_call: TRBV2
cdr3_nt: TGTGCCAGCAACCACAGACAGGGCGGAGAGCAGTTCTTC
cdr3_aa: CASNHRQGGEQFF

d_call: NA
clone_size: few
j_call: TRBJ1-6
v_call: TRBV19
cdr3_nt: TGTGCCAGTAGTACCTCCTGGACGGGGAATTCACCCCTCCACTTT
cdr3_aa: CASSTSWTGNSPLHF

d_call: TRBD1
clone_size: few
j_call: TRBJ1-4
v_call: TRBV6-2/TRBV6-3
cdr3_nt: TGTGCCAGCAGTCCAAATCTTAGGACAGGGGGATCAACTAATGAAAAACTGTTTTTT
cdr3_aa: CASSPNLRTGGSTNEKLFF

d_call: TRBD2
clone_size: NA
j_call: TRBJ2-3
v_call: TRBV24-1
cdr3_nt: TGTGCCACCAGTGATTTGGGGCGGGGGGAAGGTACAGATACGCAGTATTTT
cdr3_aa: CATSDLGRGEGTDTQYF

d_call: NA
clone_size: many
j_call: TRBJ1-2
v_call: TRBV3-1
cdr3_nt: TGTGCCAGCAGCCAAGTGGTGGATGGTGGTGGCTACACCTTC
cdr3_aa: CASSQVVDGGGYTF

d_call: NA
clone_size: NA
j_call: TRBJ2-1
v_call: TRBV7-9
cdr3_nt: TGTGCCAGCAGCTTAGGGTTGAGGAATGAGCAGTTCTTC
cdr3_aa: CASSLGLRNEQFF

d_call: NA
clone_size: many
j_call: TRBJ2-5
v_call: TRBV3-1
cdr3_nt: TGTGCCAGCAGCCAAGACAGGGGACAAGAGACCCAGTACTTC
cdr3_aa: CASSQDRGQETQYF

d_call: TRBD2
clone_size: few
j_call: TRBJ2-6
v_call: TRBV20-1
cdr3_nt: TGCAGTGCTACTAGCGGAACTGGGGCCAACGTCCTGACTTTC
cdr3_aa: CSATSGTGANVLTF

d_call: NA
clone_size: many
j_call: TRBJ2-4
v_call: TRBV3-1
cdr3_nt: TGTGCCAGCAGCCCGCAGGGGGGGATGGCCAAAAACATTCAGTACTTC
cdr3_aa: CASSPQGGMAKNIQYF

d_call: TRBD2
clone_size: once
j_call: TRBJ2-1
v_call: TRBV7-2
cdr3_nt: TGTGCCAGCAGCGGCCTGACTAGCGTCTATGAGCAGTTCTTC
cdr3_aa: CASSGLTSVYEQFF

d_call: TRBD1
clone_size: NA
j_call: TRBJ1-2
v_call: TRBV5-5
cdr3_nt: TGTGCCAGCAGCTTGTTCAGGGGGCATGGCTACACCTTC
cdr3_aa: CASSLFRGHGYTF

d_call: TRBD1
clone_size: NA
j_call: TRBJ1-1
v_call: TRBV3-1
cdr3_nt: TGTGCCAGCAGCCGGCGAAGCAACAGGGGAGGGGGCACTGAAGCTTTCTTT
cdr3_aa: CASSRRSNRGGGTEAFF

d_call: NA
clone_size: few
j_call: TRBJ2-6
v_call: TRBV6-1
cdr3_nt: TGTGCCTGTGCGGGGCAGCCTGGGGCCAACGTCCTGACTTTC
cdr3_aa: CACAGQPGANVLTF

d_call: NA
clone_size: NA
j_call: TRBJ1-5
v_call: TRBV7-9
cdr3_nt: TGTGCCAGCAGCTTAGCCGGGGGGCTTCAGCCCCAGCATTTT
cdr3_aa: CASSLAGGLQPQHF

d_call: NA
clone_size: many
j_call: TRBJ1-1
v_call: TRBV30
cdr3_nt: TGTGCCTGGAGTCCTCCTAGAATTCGGGGGACTGAAGCTTTCTTT
cdr3_aa: CAWSPPRIRGTEAFF

d_call: NA
clone_size: NA
j_call: TRBJ1-4
v_call: TRBV7-2
cdr3_nt: TGTGCCAGCAGCTTAGTCAGGCCCGCAACTAATGAAAAACTGTTTTTT
cdr3_aa: CASSLVRPATNEKLFF

d_call: NA
clone_size: few
j_call: TRBJ1-2
v_call: TRBV6-2/TRBV6-3
cdr3_nt: TGTGCCAGCAGTTACTCCGTACCAGGGGCTCCCTATGGCTACACCTTC
cdr3_aa: CASSYSVPGAPYGYTF

d_call: NA
clone_size: few
j_call: TRBJ2-2
v_call: TRBV6-1
cdr3_nt: TGTGCCAGCAGTCAACCTGGCGGGATCACCGGGGAGCTGTTTTTT
cdr3_aa: CASSQPGGITGELFF

d_call: NA
clone_size: NA
j_call: TRBJ2-1
v_call: TRBV6-6
cdr3_nt: TGTGCCAGCAGTTACTATGGGGAGAACAATGAGCAGTTCTTC
cdr3_aa: CASSYYGENNEQFF

d_call: NA
clone_size: many
j_call: TRBJ2-1
v_call: TRBV7-9
cdr3_nt: TGTGCCAGCAGGAGGGTTTCCTACAATGAGCAGTTCTTC
cdr3_aa: CASRRVSYNEQFF

d_call: NA
clone_size: many
j_call: TRBJ2-5
v_call: TRBV12-3/TRBV12-4
cdr3_nt: TGTGCCAGCAGTTTCCCTAGGGGAAACCAAGAGACCCAGTACTTC
cdr3_aa: CASSFPRGNQETQYF

d_call: NA
clone_size: many
j_call: TRBJ2-2
v_call: TRBV11-3
cdr3_nt: TGTGCCAGCAGCTTACGGGGGCCCGGGGAGCTGTTTTTT
cdr3_aa: CASSLRGPGELFF

d_call: NA
clone_size: NA
j_call: TRBJ1-4
v_call: TRBV2
cdr3_nt: TGTGCCAGCAGTTTGATCGCGGATGAAAAACTGTTTTTT
cdr3_aa: CASSLIADEKLFF

d_call: TRBD1
clone_size: NA
j_call: TRBJ1-1
v_call: TRBV29-1
cdr3_nt: TGCAGCGTTGACCGAGGGACAGGGGGCTTCGTGAACACTGAAGCTTTCTTT
cdr3_aa: CSVDRGTGGFVNTEAFF

d_call: NA
clone_size: NA
j_call: TRBJ1-4
v_call: TRBV7-9
cdr3_nt: TGTGCCAGCAGCTCGGGTGCCACCGGGACCGTTAATGAAAAACTGTTTTTT
cdr3_aa: CASSSGATGTVNEKLFF

d_call: TRBD1
clone_size: NA
j_call: TRBJ1-3
v_call: TRBV20-1
cdr3_nt: TGCAGTGCTAGACCAGGGGGGAGAAACACCATATATTTT
cdr3_aa: CSARPGGRNTIYF

d_call: NA
clone_size: NA
j_call: TRBJ2-1
v_call: TRBV2
cdr3_nt: TGTGCCAGCAGTGTTTCTAGCGCCGGTAATGAGCAGTTCTTC
cdr3_aa: CASSVSSAGNEQFF

d_call: NA
clone_size: few
j_call: TRBJ1-2
v_call: TRBV18
cdr3_nt: TGTGCCAGCTCACCAGTCGACAGGTCTAACTATGGCTACACCTTC
cdr3_aa: CASSPVDRSNYGYTF

d_call: TRBD1
clone_size: NA
j_call: TRBJ2-6
v_call: TRBV7-9
cdr3_nt: TGTGCCAGCAGCTCTGACAGGGTTACTATCTCTGGGGCCAACGTCCTGACTTTC
cdr3_aa: CASSSDRVTISGANVLTF

d_call: TRBD2
clone_size: many
j_call: TRBJ2-7
v_call: TRBV6-5
cdr3_nt: TGTGCCAGCAGTTACTCGTTTTCTTCGGCTAGCGGGGGGTACGAGCAGTACTTC
cdr3_aa: CASSYSFSSASGGYEQYF